These T cell receptor beta chains were read from a single sample in a study of blood T cells in healthy people across ages. From the 5' RACE reads, TCRdb called clonotypes with MiXCR, one entry per CDR3 protein. The table includes roughly 1,700,000 distinct CDR3 sequences, 25% to 30% detected once. The specimen sequenced was blood. Every receptor here comes from a woman aged 25 to 39 in good health. The CDR3 runs from the conserved cysteine through the conserved F or W. The D gene is left open where the match is weak. Some rows have no size entry. The others give once, few or many, or a class for an expanded clone.

v_call: TRBV6-5
d_call: TRBD2
clone_size: few
j_call: TRBJ2-5
cdr3_aa: CAGSYSDSGEGETQYF
cdr3_nt: TGTGCCGGCAGTTACTCGGATAGCGGGGAGGGGGAGACCCAGTACTTC

v_call: TRBV5-1
d_call: TRBD1
clone_size: .
j_call: TRBJ1-2
cdr3_aa: CASSSPRTGRDGYTF
cdr3_nt: TGCGCCAGCAGCTCCCCCCGGACAGGGAGGGATGGCTACACCTTC

v_call: TRBV12-3/TRBV12-4
d_call: .
clone_size: .
j_call: TRBJ1-1
cdr3_aa: CASIASIVENTEAFF
cdr3_nt: TGTGCCAGCATCGCAAGTATCGTCGAGAACACTGAAGCTTTCTTT

v_call: TRBV5-1
d_call: .
clone_size: many
j_call: TRBJ2-7
cdr3_aa: CASSWGGSEQYF
cdr3_nt: TGCGCCAGCAGCTGGGGGGGCAGCGAGCAGTACTTC

v_call: TRBV3-1
d_call: .
clone_size: few
j_call: TRBJ2-1
cdr3_aa: CASSPRGVASDATEQFF
cdr3_nt: TGTGCCAGCAGCCCAAGAGGAGTAGCGTCGGATGCCACTGAGCAGTTCTTC

v_call: TRBV6-2/TRBV6-3
d_call: .
clone_size: .
j_call: TRBJ2-7
cdr3_aa: CASSYNLGETRYF
cdr3_nt: TGTGCCAGCAGTTACAACCTGGGGGAGACCCGGTACTTC

v_call: TRBV5-1
d_call: TRBD2
clone_size: .
j_call: TRBJ2-7
cdr3_aa: CASSLSELAGYEQYF
cdr3_nt: TGCGCCAGCAGCTTGTCGGAACTAGCGGGCTACGAGCAGTACTTC

v_call: TRBV20-1
d_call: TRBD1
clone_size: few
j_call: TRBJ2-3
cdr3_aa: CSARDRDSLSTDTQYF
cdr3_nt: TGCAGTGCTAGAGATCGGGACAGCTTGTCTACAGATACGCAGTATTTT

v_call: TRBV10-3
d_call: TRBD1
clone_size: few
j_call: TRBJ1-4
cdr3_aa: CAISAAQGAFSGEKLFF
cdr3_nt: TGTGCCATCAGTGCTGCCCAGGGGGCTTTTTCGGGTGAAAAACTGTTTTTT

v_call: TRBV20-1
d_call: .
clone_size: .
j_call: TRBJ1-6
cdr3_aa: CSARAGREYNSPLHF
cdr3_nt: TGCAGTGCTAGGGCAGGGCGAGAATATAATTCACCCCTCCACTTT

v_call: TRBV5-1
d_call: .
clone_size: many
j_call: TRBJ2-7
cdr3_aa: CASSLALGDYNEQYF
cdr3_nt: TGCGCCAGCAGCTTGGCCCTAGGTGATTACAATGAGCAGTACTTC

v_call: TRBV29-1
d_call: .
clone_size: .
j_call: TRBJ1-2
cdr3_aa: CSVAERENGYTF
cdr3_nt: TGCAGCGTGGCCGAGAGGGAAAATGGCTACACCTTC

v_call: TRBV11-2
d_call: TRBD2
clone_size: few
j_call: TRBJ2-3
cdr3_aa: CASSSYSGLTDTQYF
cdr3_nt: TGTGCCAGCAGCTCCTATAGCGGGCTCACAGATACGCAGTATTTT

v_call: TRBV6-6
d_call: TRBD1
clone_size: few
j_call: TRBJ2-1
cdr3_aa: CASLQGPASYNEQFF
cdr3_nt: TGTGCCAGCTTACAGGGGCCCGCCTCCTACAATGAGCAGTTCTTC

v_call: TRBV6-4
d_call: .
clone_size: .
j_call: TRBJ2-2
cdr3_aa: CASSQETTGELFF
cdr3_nt: TGTGCCAGCAGCCAGGAGACCACCGGGGAGCTGTTTTTT

v_call: TRBV5-4
d_call: TRBD2
clone_size: few
j_call: TRBJ2-3
cdr3_aa: CASRLGTSGGISDTQYF
cdr3_nt: TGTGCCAGCAGGCTGGGGACTAGCGGGGGGATATCAGATACGCAGTATTTT

v_call: TRBV9
d_call: TRBD2
clone_size: .
j_call: TRBJ2-1
cdr3_aa: CASSEASGPYNGQFF
cdr3_nt: TGTGCCAGCAGCGAGGCTAGCGGACCCTACAATGGGCAGTTCTTC

v_call: TRBV27
d_call: TRBD1
clone_size: few
j_call: TRBJ2-7
cdr3_aa: CASSFIGTGTGGQYF
cdr3_nt: TGTGCCAGCAGTTTTATAGGGACAGGGACCGGCGGGCAGTACTTC

v_call: TRBV10-3
d_call: .
clone_size: .
j_call: TRBJ2-1
cdr3_aa: CAISNLDGNNEQFF
cdr3_nt: TGTGCCATCAGTAATCTGGACGGCAACAATGAGCAGTTCTTC

v_call: TRBV5-5
d_call: .
clone_size: .
j_call: TRBJ1-2
cdr3_aa: CASSSAVRQFNGYTF
cdr3_nt: TGTGCCAGCAGCTCGGCAGTTCGGCAATTCAATGGCTACACCTTC

v_call: TRBV12-3/TRBV12-4
d_call: .
clone_size: few
j_call: TRBJ1-3
cdr3_aa: CASSFDGRGGNTIYF
cdr3_nt: TGTGCCAGCAGTTTCGATGGTCGAGGGGGAAACACCATATATTTT

v_call: TRBV4-1
d_call: .
clone_size: many
j_call: TRBJ2-3
cdr3_aa: CASSQVGAGTDTQYF
cdr3_nt: TGCGCCAGCAGCCAAGTCGGGGCCGGAACAGATACGCAGTATTTT

v_call: TRBV12-3/TRBV12-4
d_call: TRBD2
clone_size: .
j_call: TRBJ2-5
cdr3_aa: CASSLNPKVGGRGGPQETQYF
cdr3_nt: TGTGCCAGCAGTTTAAATCCCAAAGTGGGTGGGCGCGGGGGGCCGCAAGAGACCCAGTACTTC

v_call: TRBV2
d_call: TRBD2
clone_size: few
j_call: TRBJ2-3
cdr3_aa: CAGSGTREDTQYF
cdr3_nt: TGTGCCGGGTCCGGGACTAGGGAAGATACGCAGTATTTT